These 18 T cell receptor beta chains originate from one sample sequenced in a study of OX40 agonist ivuxolimab in advanced cancers. Produced via immunoSEQ multiplex PCR; TCRdb's table is partial and in-frame only. The data show more than 80,000 clones, 85% to 95% seen once. This specimen was CD4+ or CD8+ T cells sorted from blood, taken in a trial of the OX40 agonist ivuxolimab. The receptors originated from an adult with an advanced solid tumor such as melanoma, head and neck, liver or kidney cancer.

The rearrangement uses TRBV28 and TRBJ1-4; D not certain. Looked up from germline, CDR1 is MDHEN and CDR2 is SYDVKM. This CDR3 comprises 14 residues. V was cut by 2 bases and J by 4 bases, with 8 bases left in between. CDR3 sequence (DNA): TGTGCCAGCAGTTTAGACGGCTATAATGAAAAACTGTTTTTT. This gives the protein CASSLDGYNEKLFF.

The J gene is TRBJ2-4, the V gene TRBV19; 10 bases fit TRBD1. The CDR3 extends over 15 amino acids. Trimming at V came to 5 bases and at J to 6 bases, leaving 7 bases not matched to a gene. The germline V gene has CDR1 LNHDA and CDR2 SQIVND (reference sequence). Here the CDR3 reads CASSARQGALNIQYF. The CDR3 coding sequence is TGTGCCAGTAGTGCTCGACAGGGGGCTTTAAACATTCAGTACTTC.

The chain is built from TRBV4-1 and TRBJ2-3; D perhaps matches TRBD2 (7 bases). CDR3 size: 18 residues. Germline lookup yields CDR1 MGHRA and CDR2 YSYEKL. The V and J ends lost 3 bases and 0 bases respectively, with 19 bases between them. The CDR3 DNA reads as TGCGCCAGCAGCCACCCCCGGGGGCGGGAGTATAGCACAGATACGCAGTATTTT. This translates into CASSHPRGREYSTDTQYF.

For this clone: The junction differs from germline at one of its ends, possibly a read error. The V and J genes are TRBV7-7 and TRBJ2-1; tentatively, D is TRBD1 or TRBD2 (5 bases each). The CDR3 sequence is 15 residues long. Germline assignment: CDR1 SSHAT and CDR2 FNYEAQ (reference sequence). CDR3 sequence: CASSHGAGAYNEQFF. CDR3 bases: TGTGCTAGCAGCCATGGGGCGGGTGCCTACAATGAGCAGTTCTTC.

Here the CDR3 reads CAWSSRGNQPQHF. In DNA form, the CDR3 reads TGTGCCTGGAGTAGTAGAGGAAATCAGCCCCAGCATTTT. This chain uses TRBV30 with TRBJ1-5; D remains ambiguous. The germline V gene encodes CDR1 GTSNPN and CDR2 SVGIG (reference sequence). This CDR3 contains 13 residues. V lost 2 bases to trimming and J lost 4 bases, with 9 bases between them.

Regarding this clone: This sample also contains other DNA sequences that code for the same CDR3. The chain is built from TRBV6-6 and TRBJ1-2, with TRBD1 matching over 7 bases. V shed 2 bases, J shed 7 bases, and the junction held 7 bases outside the gene matches. There are 14 residues in the CDR3. The germline CDR1 and CDR2 sequences are MNHNY and SVGAGI (reference sequence). The CDR3 DNA reads TGTGCCAGCAGTTACAGGGGGCAGGGGGGTGGCTACACCTTC. As protein: CASSYRGQGGGYTF.

The chain has TRBV15 and TRBJ1-5; D is undetermined. CDR1 is LNHNV, CDR2 YYDKDF, per germline (reference sequence). The CDR3 length is 15 residues. The V end lost 0 bases, the J end lost 5 bases, and 11 bases lay between the germline ends. The CDR3 DNA is TGTGCCACCAGCAGAGAAGGTGCCGACCATCAGCCCCAGCATTTT. This gives the protein CATSREGADHQPQHF. The entire variable domain, with the rest obtained from reference TRBV15 and TRBJ1-5, is as follows: DAMVIQNPRYQVTQFGKPVTLSCSQTLNHNVMYWYQQKSSQAPKLLFHYYDKDFNNEADTPDNFQSRRPNTSFCFLDIRSPGLGDTAMYLCATSREGADHQPQHFGDGTRLSIL.

The chain has TRBV6-5 and TRBJ1-2; D is undetermined. The V gene lost 4 bases and the J gene lost 2 bases, with 8 bases spanning the gap. Looked up from germline, CDR1 is MNHEY and CDR2 is SVGAGI. The CDR3 covers 13 residues. CDR3 sequence: CASSSTDNYGYTF. The CDR3 DNA follows: TGTGCCAGCAGTTCAACAGACAACTATGGCTACACCTTC.

The chain employs TRBV4-2 and TRBJ1-2, with TRBD1 as a possible D gene (5 bases). The germline gives CDR1 LGHNA, CDR2 YNFKEQ. The V gene lost 1 base and the J gene lost 1 base, with 10 bases spanning the gap. The CDR3 sequence is 15 residues long. The CDR3 nucleotides are TGTGCCAGCAGCCAAGGGGCACAGGTTAACTATGGCTACACCTTC. This gives the protein CASSQGAQVNYGYTF.

The chain links TRBV7-3 to TRBJ1-1, with a possible D match to TRBD1 (5 bases). This CDR3 is 14 amino acids long. Germline CDR1 reads SGHTA; CDR2 reads FQGTGA. V was cut by 3 bases and J by 3 bases, with 11 bases left in between. The CDR3 loop reads CASSFQGGYTEAFF. The CDR3 nucleotides read TGTGCCAGCAGCTTTCAGGGAGGTTACACTGAAGCTTTCTTT.

V usage is TRBV7-9 and J usage is TRBJ2-3; D possibly uses TRBD1 or TRBD2 (5 bases each). CDR3 size: 11 residues. CDR1 and CDR2 (germline): SEHNR, FQNEAQ (reference sequence). The germline V and J ends were trimmed by 6 bases and 9 bases, with 10 bases remaining between them. The CDR3 reads CASSRGGTQYF. CDR3 in DNA: TGTGCCAGCAGTAGGGGCGGGACGCAGTATTTT.

V gene TRBV6-6 combines with J gene TRBJ2-7, with TRBD1 matching over 10 bases. From germline, CDR1 is MNHNY and CDR2 SVGAGI (reference sequence). V shed 2 bases, J shed 7 bases, and the junction held 5 bases outside the gene matches. The CDR3 is 14 residues long. CDR3: CASSYLDRGGEQYF. CDR3 nucleotides: TGTGCCAGCAGTTACCTGGACAGGGGGGGAGAGCAGTACTTC.

The chain recombines TRBV30 with TRBJ2-1; 13 positions match TRBD2. The CDR3 covers 14 residues. Germline-derived CDR1 and CDR2 are GTSNPN and SVGIG (reference sequence). J lost 7 bases, V lost 4 bases, and 4 bases had no gene match. The chain's CDR3 is CAWTGLAGVNEQFF. Written as DNA, the CDR3 is TGTGCCTGGACCGGACTAGCGGGGGTGAATGAGCAGTTCTTC.

J is TRBJ2-1 and V is TRBV6-5; a possible D gene is TRBD1 (6 bases). V shed 0 bases and J shed 4 bases, with 13 bases lying between them. Germline values: CDR1 MNHEY, CDR2 SVGAGI. This CDR3 has 16 residues. This CDR3 reads CASSYSGTSTYNEQFF. In nucleotides, the CDR3 is TGTGCCAGCAGTTACTCCGGGACAAGTACATACAATGAGCAGTTCTTC.

The V call is TRBV7-9, the J call TRBJ2-2, with no clear D. Trimming shortened V by 1 base and J by 6 bases, and 3 bases separated the two germline ends. The germline V gene has CDR1 SEHNR and CDR2 FQNEAQ (reference sequence). The CDR3 runs to 12 residues. CDR3 amino acids: CASSLDSGELFF. The CDR3 coding sequence is TGTGCCAGCAGCTTAGACTCCGGGGAGCTGTTTTTT.

The V call is TRBV4-2, the J call TRBJ2-1; tentative D call: TRBD2 (5 bases). Germline V gene data show CDR1 as LGHNA and CDR2 as YNFKEQ. This CDR3 spans 14 amino acids. With 4 bases removed from V and 8 bases from J, the gap between germline ends came to 15 bases. This CDR3 reads CASSPRTHGDEQFF. In DNA form, the CDR3 reads TGTGCCAGCAGCCCGAGGACCCACGGGGATGAGCAGTTCTTC.

The rearrangement joins TRBV7-2 to TRBJ2-1; D gene uncertain. The CDR3 is 13 residues long. Per germline, CDR1 SGHTA and CDR2 FQGNSA. V was pared by 5 bases and J by 4 bases, with 9 bases between. The CDR3 region is CASSRARYNEQFF. The CDR3 DNA reads as TGTGCCAGCAGCCGAGCAAGGTACAATGAGCAGTTCTTC. The entire variable domain, with the rest obtained from reference TRBV7-2 and TRBJ2-1, is as follows: GAGVSQSPSNKVTEKGKDVELRCDPISGHTALYWYRQSLGQGLEFLIYFQGNSAPDKSGLPSDRFSAERTGGSVSTLTIQRTQQEDSAVYLCASSRARYNEQFFGPGTRLTVL.

For the CDR3, the DNA is TGTGCCAGCAGCGCGGGACGGAGCACAGATACGCAGTATTTT. As protein: CASSAGRSTDTQYF. The chain uses TRBV9 and TRBJ2-3; D assignment may be TRBD1 or TRBD2 (5 bases each). With 3 bases removed from V and 0 bases from J, the gap between germline ends came to 8 bases. Germline assignment: CDR1 SGDLS and CDR2 YYNGEE. The CDR3 has 14 amino acids.